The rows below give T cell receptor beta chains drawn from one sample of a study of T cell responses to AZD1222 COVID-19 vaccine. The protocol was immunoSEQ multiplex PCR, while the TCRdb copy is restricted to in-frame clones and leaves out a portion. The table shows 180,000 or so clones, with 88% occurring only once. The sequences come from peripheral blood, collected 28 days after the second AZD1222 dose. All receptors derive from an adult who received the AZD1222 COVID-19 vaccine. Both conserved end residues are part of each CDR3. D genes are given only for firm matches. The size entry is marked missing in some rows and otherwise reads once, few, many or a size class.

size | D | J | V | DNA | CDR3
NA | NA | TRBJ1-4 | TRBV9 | TGTGCCAGCAGCTCCGCCGGGGGGACTAATGAAAAACTGTTTTTT | CASSSAGGTNEKLFF
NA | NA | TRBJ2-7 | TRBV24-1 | TGTGCCACCAGTGATTCCGGGCCGACCTACGAGCAGTACTTC | CATSDSGPTYEQYF
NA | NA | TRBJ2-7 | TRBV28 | TGTGCCAGCATATCCGTAGGTGAGGACTACGAGCAGTACTTC | CASISVGEDYEQYF
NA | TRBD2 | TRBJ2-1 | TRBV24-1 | TGTGCCACCAGTGATTCGGCGGGGGGCCATGAGCAGTTCTTC | CATSDSAGGHEQFF
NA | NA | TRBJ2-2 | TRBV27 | TGTGCCAGCAGTTTCGCCACGGGAACGAACACCGGGGAGCTGTTTTTT | CASSFATGTNTGELFF
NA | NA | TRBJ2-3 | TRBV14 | TGTGCCAGCAGCCAAGAGTTCCAGGCGGGTGATACGCAGTATTTT | CASSQEFQAGDTQYF
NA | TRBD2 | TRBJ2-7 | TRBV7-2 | TGTGCCAGCAGCTTAGAGCCTAGCGGGGGAACCTACGAGCAGTACTTC | CASSLEPSGGTYEQYF
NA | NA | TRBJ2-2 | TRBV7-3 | TGTGCCAGCAGCTTAGCAGGGGTCATGAACACCGGGGAGCTGTTTTTT | CASSLAGVMNTGELFF
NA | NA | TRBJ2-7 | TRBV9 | TGTGCCAGCAGCGTAGGAGTCACGAGCTCCTACGAGCAGTACTTC | CASSVGVTSSYEQYF
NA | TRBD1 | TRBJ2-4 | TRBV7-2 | TGTGCCAGCAGCATATCAGGGGGCGGAAACATTCAGTACTTC | CASSISGGGNIQYF
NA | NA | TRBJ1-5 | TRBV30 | TGTGCCTGGAGTGTTTTAGGGGGTGGTCAGCCCCAGCATTTT | CAWSVLGGGQPQHF
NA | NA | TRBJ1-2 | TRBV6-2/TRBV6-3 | TGTGCCAGCAGTTTAGCCGGGACAAATGGCTACACCTTC | CASSLAGTNGYTF
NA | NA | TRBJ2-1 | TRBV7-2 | TGTGCCAGCAGCCAAGGGACGGGAGTTGTGGAGCAGTTCTTC | CASSQGTGVVEQFF
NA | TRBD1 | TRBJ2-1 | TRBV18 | TGTGCCAGCTCATCAGGACAGGGCACTGAGCAGTTCTTC | CASSSGQGTEQFF
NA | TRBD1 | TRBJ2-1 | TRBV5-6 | TGTGCCAGCAGCCTGGGACAGGGACTGGTTAATGAGCAGTTCTTC | CASSLGQGLVNEQFF
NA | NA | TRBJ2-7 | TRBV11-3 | TGTGCCAGCAGCCCGGGACCGACCACCTACGAGCAGTACTTC | CASSPGPTTYEQYF
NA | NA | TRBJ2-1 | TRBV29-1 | TGCAGCGCAACCTCCGCCTACAATGAGCAGTTCTTC | CSATSAYNEQFF
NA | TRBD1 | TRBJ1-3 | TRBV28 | TGTGCCAGCAGTTTCAGGGGGCAAGCTGGAAACACCATATATTTT | CASSFRGQAGNTIYF
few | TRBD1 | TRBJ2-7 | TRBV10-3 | TGTGCCATCAGCTCACAGGGGGCAGCCTACGAGCAGTACTTC | CAISSQGAAYEQYF
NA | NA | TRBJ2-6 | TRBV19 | TGTGCCAGTAACACCCCCGTAGGGGCGAGATCTGGGGCCAACGTCCTGACTTTC | CASNTPVGARSGANVLTF
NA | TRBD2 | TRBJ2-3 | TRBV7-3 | TGTGCCAGCAGCTCCGGGCTAGCGGGAACGATAGATACGCAGTATTTT | CASSSGLAGTIDTQYF
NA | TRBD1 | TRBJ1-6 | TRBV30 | TGTGCCTGGAGTTGGGGGACAGGGAATTCACCCCTCCACTTT | CAWSWGTGNSPLHF
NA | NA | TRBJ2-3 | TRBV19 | TGTGCCAGTAGTATAGAGCGCACAGATACGCAGTATTTT | CASSIERTDTQYF
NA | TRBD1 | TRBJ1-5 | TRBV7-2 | TGTGCCAGCAGCCTAACCTCCGGGACAGGGTCTAAGTATCAGCCCCAGCATTTT | CASSLTSGTGSKYQPQHF
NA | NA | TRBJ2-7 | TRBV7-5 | TGTGCCAGAAGCTGGCGTGGGCTAGCGGGGGCATATCCCCGATCGTACGAGCAGTACTTC | CARSWRGLAGAYPRSYEQYF
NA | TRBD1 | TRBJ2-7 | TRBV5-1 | TGCGCCAGCAGCTCGGACAGGGCAGACGAGTACGAGCAGTACTTC | CASSSDRADEYEQYF
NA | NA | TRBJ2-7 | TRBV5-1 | TGCGCCAGCACCCCTACCGGGTACTCCTACGAGCAGTACTTC | CASTPTGYSYEQYF
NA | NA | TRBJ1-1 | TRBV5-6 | TGTGCCAGCAGCTTGGACAGGGCGATTGAAGCTTTCTTT | CASSLDRAIEAFF
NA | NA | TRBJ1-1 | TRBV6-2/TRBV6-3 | TGTGCCAGCAGTTACTCAGGGGGCACTGAAGCTTTCTTT | CASSYSGGTEAFF
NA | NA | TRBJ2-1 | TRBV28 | TGTGCCAGCAGTTCCGGACAGAACTACAATGAGCAGTTCTTC | CASSSGQNYNEQFF
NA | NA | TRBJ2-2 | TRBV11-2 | TGTGCCAGCAGCCTCATGGCCCTGGACACCGGGGAGCTGTTTTTT | CASSLMALDTGELFF